What follows are 25 T cell receptor beta chains derived from one specimen sequenced in a study of blood T cell repertoires in COVID-19. Sequenced by immunoSEQ multiplex PCR; TCRdb stores in-frame clones only, minus some. The sample has about 77,000 clones; about 80% are singletons. The sample taken for sequencing was peripheral blood. The receptors were gathered from a woman in her sixties or seventies with acute or convalescent COVID-19.

Notes on this clone: One junction end does not reproduce the germline sequence, and a read error may be involved. The chain combines TRBV11-2 with TRBJ2-7; D unresolved. This CDR3 has 11 residues. Germline V gene sequence: CDR1 SGHAT, CDR2 FQNNGV. The CDR3 region has the DNA TGTGCCAGCACCTTCTCCCACGAGCAGTACTTC. Translation: CASTFSHEQYF.

V gene TRBV27 combines with J gene TRBJ1-4; 10 bases match TRBD1. CDR3 size: 15 residues. Germline V gives CDR1 MNHEY, CDR2 SMNVEV (reference sequence). J was trimmed by 5 bases and V by 6 bases; bases with no gene match: 6. CDR3 amino acids: CASSPWTGGNEKLFF. The CDR3 nucleotides read TGTGCCAGCAGCCCTTGGACAGGGGGAAATGAAAAACTGTTTTTT.

This chain connects TRBV3-1 (or the pseudogene TRBV3-2) to TRBJ2-7; D call uncertain. This CDR3 comprises 14 residues. In germline, CDR1 is LGHDT, CDR2 YNNKEL (reference sequence). V lost 4 bases to trimming and J lost 4 bases, with 14 bases between them. CDR3 DNA sequence: TGTGCCAGCAGCCGCGAACTCCCGACTTACGAGCAGTACTTC. Translating gives CASSRELPTYEQYF.

The genes are TRBV6-5 and TRBJ2-3; D uncertain. The CDR3 extends over 12 amino acids. CDR1 is MNHEY, CDR2 SVGAGI, per germline. Trimming took 0 bases from V and 5 from J, leaving 3 bases between them. CDR3: CASSYSRDTQYF. The CDR3 DNA follows: TGTGCCAGCAGTTACTCTAGAGATACGCAGTATTTT.

The chain couples TRBV29-1 to TRBJ2-3, with TRBD1 identical over 9 bases. The germline gives CDR1 SQVTM, CDR2 ANQGSEA. The CDR3 runs to 15 residues. Losses at the gene ends were 0 bases for V and 7 bases for J; bases not matched to a gene: 8. The CDR3 DNA is TGCAGCGTTGAAGATCACAGGGGGCTTTTGAATACGCAGTATTTT. This gives the protein CSVEDHRGLLNTQYF.

This clone was recorded once. This chain uses TRBV9 with TRBJ2-2; D is undetermined. Germline V lookup: CDR1 SGDLS, CDR2 YYNGEE. This CDR3 has 15 residues. V was trimmed by 0 bases and J by 2 bases, leaving 8 bases between them. The CDR3 loop is CASSVVASNTGELFF. CDR3 bases: TGTGCCAGCAGCGTAGTTGCCAGTAACACCGGGGAGCTGTTTTTT.

V gene TRBV19 combines with J gene TRBJ1-1, with D perhaps TRBD1 (6 bases). The germline gives CDR1 LNHDA, CDR2 SQIVND (reference sequence). V lost 3 bases, J lost 4 bases, and 12 bases lay in between. This CDR3 region has 14 residues. The CDR3 loop is CASSMRTGSTEAFF. CDR3 coding DNA: TGTGCCAGTAGTATGCGAACAGGGAGCACTGAAGCTTTCTTT.

The rearrangement links TRBV5-1 to TRBJ1-2; 10 positions match TRBD1. Unmatched junction bases numbered 5, after V lost 0 bases and J lost 3 bases. Germline V lookup: CDR1 SGHRS, CDR2 YFSETQ. This CDR3 region has 16 residues. As DNA, the CDR3 is TGCGCCAGCAGCTTGGTTGGGGGGACAGGGGACTATGGCTACACCTTC. This codes for CASSLVGGTGDYGYTF.

This chain connects TRBV3-1 (or the pseudogene TRBV3-2) to TRBJ1-2, with a weak D call TRBD1 (5 bases). V was shortened by 4 bases and J by 8 bases, with 14 bases between the two germline ends. Germline V gene lookup returns CDR1 LGHDT and CDR2 YNNKEL (reference sequence). The CDR3 consists of 13 residues. This chain's CDR3 is CASSPRQTDGYTF. CDR3 coding DNA: TGTGCCAGCAGCCCACGACAGACGGACGGCTACACCTTC.

The CDR3 region has the DNA TGTGCCAGCAGGATAATACAGGGTAACACTGAAGCTTTCTTT. Its protein product is CASRIIQGNTEAFF. The chain recombines TRBV5-5 with TRBJ1-1, with a tentative D call TRBD1 (6 bases). Deletions cut 5 bases from V and 2 bases from J, with 13 bases between. The CDR3 has 14 amino acids. Per germline, CDR1 SGHKS and CDR2 YYEKEE (reference sequence).

The gene calls are TRBV27 and TRBJ1-2, with a possible D match to TRBD1 (5 bases). In germline, CDR1 is MNHEY, CDR2 SMNVEV (reference sequence). CDR3 length: 14 residues. V was clipped by 4 bases and J by 8 bases, with 17 bases between them. The CDR3: CASSSNAGGGGYTF. The CDR3 DNA follows: TGTGCCAGCAGTTCCAACGCCGGGGGTGGGGGCTACACCTTC.

The chain employs TRBV10-2 and TRBJ1-5; TRBD1 aligns across 8 bases. The CDR3 totals 15 residues. Germline values: CDR1 WSHSY, CDR2 SAAADI. V was pared by 4 bases and J by 6 bases, with 8 bases of the junction left unmatched. CDR3 sequence (DNA): TGCGCCAGCAGTGGACAGGGGTTCGGGAGTCAGCCCCAGCATTTT. Protein product: CASSGQGFGSQPQHF.

In this sample, this clone turned up once. The chain employs TRBV7-9 and TRBJ1-2; D call uncertain. Deletions cut 7 bases from V and 4 bases from J, with 10 bases between. The length of the CDR3 is 12 residues. The V gene's germline CDR1 is SEHNR and CDR2 FQNEAQ (reference sequence). The DNA for the CDR3 is TGTGCCAGCACCGAGGGAACCTATGGCTACACCTTC. Translation: CASTEGTYGYTF.

On this clone itself: The sample contains more than one DNA sequence encoding this CDR3. The chain uses TRBV19 and TRBJ1-4; 9 bases are a match to TRBD1. This CDR3 comprises 15 residues. The V gene end was trimmed by 3 bases and the J gene end by 5 bases; junction bases not matched to a gene: 4. Germline lookup yields CDR1 LNHDA and CDR2 SQIVND (reference sequence). CDR3 region: CASSIMGQGNEKLFF. CDR3 nucleotide sequence: TGTGCCAGTAGTATCATGGGACAGGGAAATGAAAAACTGTTTTTT. The whole variable domain, filled in from reference TRBV19 and TRBJ1-4, reads DGGITQSPKYLFRKEGQNVTLSCEQNLNHDAMYWYRQDPGQGLRLIYYSQIVNDFQKGDIAEGYSVSREKKESFPLTVTSAQKNPTAFYLCASSIMGQGNEKLFFGSGTQLSVL.

The chain links TRBV3-1 (or the pseudogene TRBV3-2) to TRBJ2-3; TRBD2 might be the D (6 bases). The CDR3 totals 13 residues. The germline V gene encodes CDR1 LGHDT and CDR2 YNNKEL (reference sequence). V shed 5 bases and J shed 6 bases, with 12 bases lying between them. The CDR3 DNA reads TGTGCCAGCAGCTCCCGGGAGCTTGATACGCAGTATTTT. Its protein is CASSSRELDTQYF.

This chain links TRBV7-9 with TRBJ2-1, with 12 bases matching TRBD2. This CDR3 has 16 residues. Germline V gene sequence: CDR1 SEHNR, CDR2 FQNEAQ (reference sequence). With 1 base clipped from V and 5 bases from J, the junction kept 3 bases outside the gene matches. CDR3 sequence reads: CASSLGGLAGHNEQFF. The CDR3 DNA follows: TGTGCCAGCAGCTTAGGAGGACTAGCGGGACACAATGAGCAGTTCTTC.

This clone appeared a single time. The rearrangement uses TRBV2 and TRBJ1-2; 10 nucleotides line up with TRBD1. V lost 6 bases to trimming and J lost 6 bases; unmatched junction nucleotides: 4. The germline CDR1 and CDR2 sequences are SNHLY and FYNNEI. The CDR3 is 13 amino acids. The DNA of the CDR3 is TGTGCCAGCAGAAGACAGGGGGCGGATGGCTACACCTTC. Its translation is CASRRQGADGYTF.

CDR3 region: CASSLRGNQPQHF. The DNA for the CDR3 is TGTGCCAGCAGCCTCAGGGGCAATCAGCCCCAGCATTTT. The gene calls are TRBV7-2 and TRBJ1-5; D is possibly TRBD1 (5 bases). The V gene's germline CDR1 is SGHTA and CDR2 FQGNSA. This CDR3 has 13 amino acids. V was clipped by 5 bases and J by 2 bases, with 7 bases between them.

V gene TRBV6-2 or TRBV6-3 combines with J gene TRBJ1-6; D is undetermined. V was cut by 5 bases and J by 9 bases, with 17 bases left in between. CDR3 length: 15 residues. Germline values: CDR1 MNHEY, CDR2 SVGEGT. The CDR3 protein is CASSAPGLRASPLHF. DNA for the CDR3: TGTGCCAGCAGTGCGCCCGGACTTAGGGCTTCACCCCTCCACTTT.

The chain has TRBV5-1 and TRBJ1-2; 8 bases line up with TRBD1. The V and J ends lost 4 bases and 4 bases, in that order; junction bases with no gene match: 3. Germline values: CDR1 SGHRS, CDR2 YFSETQ. The CDR3 sequence is 13 residues long. The CDR3 loop is CASSPQGAYGYTF. The CDR3 DNA reads as TGCGCCAGCAGCCCCCAGGGGGCCTATGGCTACACCTTC. The full variable domain, with the rest looked up from reference TRBV5-1 and TRBJ1-2, is KAGVTQTPRYLIKTRGQQVTLSCSPISGHRSVSWYQQTPGQGLQFLFEYFSETQRNKGNFPGRFSGRQFSNSRSEMNVSTLELGDSALYLCASSPQGAYGYTFGSGTRLTVV.

The chain joins TRBV7-2 to TRBJ1-1, with unresolved D. Per the germline V gene, CDR1 is SGHTA and CDR2 is FQGNSA. This CDR3 is built from 16 residues. With 4 bases removed from V and 6 bases from J, the gap between germline ends came to 21 bases. The CDR3 nucleotides read TGTGCCAGCAGCTCGGTAGAGGGCCGACTAAATGCTGAAGCTTTCTTT. Encoded protein: CASSSVEGRLNAEAFF.

The genes are TRBV6-1 and TRBJ2-1, with D possibly being TRBD2 (5 bases). From germline, CDR1 is MNHNS and CDR2 SASEGT. There are 14 residues in the CDR3. The V end lost 6 bases, the J end lost 7 bases, and 16 bases lay between the germline ends. The CDR3 is CASRDSDEPNEQFF. The CDR3 nucleotides read TGTGCCAGCAGGGACTCGGACGAACCGAATGAGCAGTTCTTC.

This sequence joins TRBV9 and TRBJ2-5; perhaps TRBD2 as D (6 bases). Trimming stripped 2 bases from V and 2 bases from J, with 13 bases between. The germline V gene has CDR1 SGDLS and CDR2 YYNGEE. The CDR3 loop spans 15 amino acids. CDR3 nucleotide sequence: TGTGCCAGCAGCGTGGACGGGGGTCGGCAAGAGACCCAGTACTTC. Translation gives CASSVDGGRQETQYF. Using reference TRBV9 and TRBJ2-5 for the parts outside the CDR3, the full variable domain is DSGVTQTPKHLITATGQRVTLRCSPRSGDLSVYWYQQSLDQGLQFLIQYYNGEERAKGNILERFSAQQFPDLHSELNLSSLELGDSALYFCASSVDGGRQETQYFGPGTRLLVL.

V usage is TRBV12-3 or TRBV12-4 and J usage is TRBJ1-1; D might be TRBD1 (5 bases). The CDR3 spans 13 residues. V was trimmed by 4 bases and J by 8 bases, leaving 14 bases between them. CDR3 sequence (DNA): TGTGCCAGCAGTTACCGCGACGGGGGAGAAGCTTTCTTT. This gives the protein CASSYRDGGEAFF.

For the CDR3, the DNA is TGTGCCAGCAGTTTTAGCGGGGGTACCTACGAGCAGTACTTC. It specifies CASSFSGGTYEQYF. The chain uses TRBV27 and TRBJ2-7; 9 nucleotides line up with TRBD2. V trimming: 3 bases; J trimming: 2 bases; junction bases outside the gene matches: 2. Germline CDR1 and CDR2: MNHEY and SMNVEV (reference sequence). There are 14 residues in the CDR3.